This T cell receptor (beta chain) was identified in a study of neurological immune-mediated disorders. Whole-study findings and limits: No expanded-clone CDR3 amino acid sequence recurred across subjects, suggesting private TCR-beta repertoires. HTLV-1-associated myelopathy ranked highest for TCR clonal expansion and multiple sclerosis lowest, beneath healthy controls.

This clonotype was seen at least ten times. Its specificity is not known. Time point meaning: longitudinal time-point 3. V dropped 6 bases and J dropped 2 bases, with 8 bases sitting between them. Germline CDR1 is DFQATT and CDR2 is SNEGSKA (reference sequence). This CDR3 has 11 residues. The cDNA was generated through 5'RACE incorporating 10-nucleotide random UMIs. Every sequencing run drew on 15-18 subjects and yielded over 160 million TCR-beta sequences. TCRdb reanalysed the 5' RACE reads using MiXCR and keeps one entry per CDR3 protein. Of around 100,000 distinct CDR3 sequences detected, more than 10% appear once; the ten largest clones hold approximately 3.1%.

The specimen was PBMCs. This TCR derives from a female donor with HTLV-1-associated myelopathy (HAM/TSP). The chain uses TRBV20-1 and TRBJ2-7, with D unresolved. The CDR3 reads CSAPGTYEQYF. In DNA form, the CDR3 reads TGCAGTGCCCCGGGCACCTACGAGCAGTACTTC.